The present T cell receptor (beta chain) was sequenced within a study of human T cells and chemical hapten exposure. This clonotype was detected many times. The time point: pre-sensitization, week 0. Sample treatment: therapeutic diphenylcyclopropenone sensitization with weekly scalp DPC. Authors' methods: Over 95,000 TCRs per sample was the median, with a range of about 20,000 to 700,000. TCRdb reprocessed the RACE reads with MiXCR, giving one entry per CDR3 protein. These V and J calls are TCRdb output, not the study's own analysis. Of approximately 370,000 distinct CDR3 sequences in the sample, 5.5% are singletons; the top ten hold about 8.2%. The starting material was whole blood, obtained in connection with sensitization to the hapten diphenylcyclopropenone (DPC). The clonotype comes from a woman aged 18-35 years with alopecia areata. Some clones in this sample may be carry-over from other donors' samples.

CDR3 sequence reads: CASSQGGGSNQPQHF. The DNA for the CDR3 is TGTGCCAGCAGCCAAGGGGGCGGTAGCAATCAGCCCCAGCATTTT. The genes are TRBV3-1 and TRBJ1-5; tentative D call: TRBD1 (5 bases). This CDR3 has 15 amino acids. The V and J ends lost 1 base and 0 bases respectively, with 7 bases between them. Germline CDR1 and CDR2: LGHDT and YNNKEL (reference sequence). The whole variable domain, remainder taken from reference TRBV3-1 and TRBJ1-5, is DTAVSQTPKYLVTQMGNDKSIKCEQNLGHDTMYWYKQDSKKFLKIMFSYNNKELIINETVPNRFSPKSPDKAHLNLHINSLELGDSAVYFCASSQGGGSNQPQHFGDGTRLSIL.